This T cell receptor (beta chain) was recovered during a study of blood T cell repertoires in COVID-19. Study-wide context: Samples of COVID-19 (acute and convalescent) were obtained from the United States, Italy and Spain. T cells, B-cell-depleted T cells, or PBMCs provided the cDNA or gDNA that served as material.

How the authors handled the data: Amplification of reference gene primers was used by the study to estimate nucleated cell counts. TCRdb's copy holds only in-frame clones and misses some; the assay was immunoSEQ multiplex PCR. V, J and clone size derive from that table, while D and trimming were established from the DNA sequence. This repertoire shows over 85,000 clones, around 84% found once; its top ten account for around 4.5%. CDR1 and CDR2 (germline): SGHRS, YFSETQ. The CDR3 is 14 residues long. The ends lost 3 bases at V and 4 bases at J; junction bases unmatched: 5. The sample comprised peripheral blood. The receptor comes from a human donor in a cohort sampled during active COVID-19. The rearrangement joins TRBV5-1 to TRBJ1-2, with 8 bases lining up with TRBD1. CDR3 protein: CASSSGQGSYGYTF. CDR3 bases: TGCGCCAGCAGCTCTGGACAGGGAAGCTATGGCTACACCTTC.